The clone carrying this T cell receptor beta chain was seen ten or more times. The antigen is undetermined. The TCR beta CDR3 regions underwent amplification from RNA transcripts. The authors performed first-round RT-PCR with HTBI primers and then a second-round multiplex PCR. One entry per CDR3 protein results from TCRdb running MiXCR on the multiplex PCR reads. Among about 480,000 distinct CDR3 sequences listed, about an eighth were seen once. The data originate from a study of Graves' ophthalmopathy and Graves' hyperthyroidism. Study-wide findings and caveats: Among thyroid clonotypes expanded above 0.001 frequency, most also appeared in blood.

This sequence was found in a woman under 40 with Graves' ophthalmopathy. The sample was blood.

CDR3 nucleotides: TGTGCCACCTCCGACGGACTGTATGGCTACACCTTC. It is translated as CATSDGLYGYTF. The V call is TRBV27, the J call TRBJ1-2; D not resolved. This CDR3 contains 12 residues. Deletions cut 10 bases from V and 5 bases from J, with 14 bases between. The V gene's germline CDR1 is MNHEY and CDR2 SMNVEV (reference sequence).